This entry lists 27 T cell receptor beta chains sequenced from one sample in a study of OX40 agonist ivuxolimab in advanced cancers. Assay: immunoSEQ multiplex PCR; the TCRdb copy retains only in-frame clones and omits some. This table has tens of thousands of clones, 85% to 90% appearing once. Source: CD4+ or CD8+ T cells sorted from blood, taken in a trial of the OX40 agonist ivuxolimab. The receptors were sampled from an adult with an advanced solid tumor such as melanoma, head and neck, liver or kidney cancer.

This chain joins TRBV28 and TRBJ1-5; D call uncertain. CDR1 and CDR2 (germline): MDHEN, SYDVKM. The CDR3 extends over 16 amino acids. V lost 3 bases, J lost 3 bases, and 15 bases lay in between. The CDR3 DNA reads as TGTGCCAGCAGTTTGAAGAGGTTTGGGATCAATCAGCCCCAGCATTTT. Translation gives CASSLKRFGINQPQHF.

This chain joins TRBV6-5 and TRBJ1-1, with a weak D call TRBD1 (6 bases). CDR3 length: 15 residues. V shed 2 bases and J shed 5 bases, with 15 bases lying between them. CDR1 is MNHEY, CDR2 SVGAGI, per germline. CDR3 DNA sequence: TGTGCCAGCAGTTACACCTCCAGGGGCGGGACTGAAGCTTTCTTT. Protein sequence: CASSYTSRGGTEAFF.

This clone turned up a few times. The chain carries TRBV7-2 and TRBJ1-4; D unresolved. The CDR3 consists of 13 residues. Germline V CDR1 and CDR2: SGHTA, FQGNSA. Trimming shortened V by 5 bases and J by 4 bases, and 8 bases separated the two germline ends. The CDR3 region has the DNA TGTGCCAGCAGCGTCCGGGTTAATGAAAAACTGTTTTTT. Its translation: CASSVRVNEKLFF.

V usage is TRBV5-1 and J usage is TRBJ2-3, with TRBD1 identical over 7 bases. This CDR3 contains 15 residues. The trim removed 4 bases at V and 3 bases at J, leaving 8 bases unmatched. CDR1 is SGHRS, CDR2 YFSETQ, per germline. This CDR3 reads CASSIRQGRTDTQYF. The CDR3 DNA sequence: TGCGCCAGCAGCATACGACAGGGACGGACAGATACGCAGTATTTT.

The rearrangement links TRBV5-1 to TRBJ2-7; D ambiguous. This CDR3 spans 14 amino acids. V was trimmed by 4 bases and J by 0 bases, leaving 11 bases between them. Germline V gene data show CDR1 as SGHRS and CDR2 as YFSETQ. CDR3 coding DNA: TGCGCCAGCAGCCCTTCCTGGGTCTCCTACGAGCAGTACTTC. Residues: CASSPSWVSYEQYF.

This clone has just a few counts. V and J are TRBV5-1 and TRBJ2-2; 10 nucleotides line up with TRBD2. The CDR3 spans 18 residues. CDR1 is SGHRS and CDR2 is YFSETQ in the germline V gene. V was clipped by 2 bases and J by 7 bases; unmatched bases: 14. CDR3 sequence reads: CASSFLAGAENVIGELFF. In DNA form, the CDR3 reads TGCGCCAGCAGCTTCCTAGCGGGAGCGGAAAATGTAATCGGGGAGCTGTTTTTT.

The V call is TRBV5-8, the J call TRBJ1-5; the D is unclear. CDR3 size: 14 residues. CDR1 and CDR2 (germline): SGHTS, YDEGEE. V was trimmed by 1 base and J by 5 bases, leaving 10 bases between them. This CDR3 reads CASSLSPQDQPQHF. CDR3 DNA: TGTGCCAGCAGCTTGTCCCCACAAGATCAGCCCCAGCATTTT.

The rearrangement joins TRBV4-2 to TRBJ1-2, with unresolved D. The length of the CDR3 is 14 residues. Germline V gene lookup returns CDR1 LGHNA and CDR2 YNFKEQ. Between the trimmed V and J ends, which lost 4 bases and 0 bases, there was a span of 9 bases. The CDR3 spells CASSPSAANYGYTF. As DNA, the CDR3 is TGTGCCAGCAGCCCCTCGGCCGCTAACTATGGCTACACCTTC.

The rearrangement uses TRBV9 and TRBJ1-5, with D perhaps matching TRBD1 (5 bases). Germline loops: CDR1 SGDLS, CDR2 YYNGEE. V was clipped by 0 bases and J by 3 bases, with 13 bases between them. The CDR3 consists of 16 residues. CDR3 coding DNA: TGTGCCAGCAGCGTAGGTGGGGGGGGATCCAATCAGCCCCAGCATTTT. Translation: CASSVGGGGSNQPQHF. Combining the CDR3 with reference TRBV9 and TRBJ1-5 gives the whole variable domain DSGVTQTPKHLITATGQRVTLRCSPRSGDLSVYWYQQSLDQGLQFLIQYYNGEERAKGNILERFSAQQFPDLHSELNLSSLELGDSALYFCASSVGGGGSNQPQHFGDGTRLSIL.

The chain recombines TRBV27 with TRBJ2-1, with 9 bases aligning to TRBD2. Germline V gene sequence: CDR1 MNHEY, CDR2 SMNVEV (reference sequence). V gave up 7 bases and J gave up 2 bases; unmatched junction bases: 3. The CDR3 runs 14 residues. DNA for the CDR3: TGTGCCAGCACCGTAGCGGGAGCCTACAATGAGCAGTTCTTC. Translating it yields CASTVAGAYNEQFF.

This chain uses TRBV19 with TRBJ2-1; 9 bases are shared with TRBD2. With 2 bases clipped from V and 5 bases from J, the junction kept 13 bases outside the gene matches. Per the germline V gene, CDR1 is LNHDA and CDR2 is SQIVND (reference sequence). The length of the CDR3 is 18 residues. The CDR3 sequence is CASSITFALAGKHNEQFF. The DNA for the CDR3 is TGTGCCAGTAGTATAACATTCGCGCTAGCGGGGAAACACAATGAGCAGTTCTTC.

The V call is TRBV18, the J call TRBJ2-5; 8 bases agree with TRBD2. The CDR3 is 16 amino acids. V shed 3 bases and J 0 bases; nucleotides not matched to a gene: 6. CDR1 and CDR2 (germline): KGHSH, LQKENI. DNA for the CDR3: TGTGCCAGCTCACCTTTCGAGCGGGGGTACCAAGAGACCCAGTACTTC. Protein: CASSPFERGYQETQYF.

The rearrangement uses TRBV5-1 and TRBJ2-1; weak D call: TRBD2 (6 bases). V was clipped by 0 bases and J by 9 bases, with 10 bases between them. The CDR3 consists of 13 residues. Germline V lookup: CDR1 SGHRS, CDR2 YFSETQ. CDR3 sequence reads: CASSLGTSTEQFF. The CDR3 nucleotides read TGCGCCAGCAGCTTGGGAACTAGCACTGAGCAGTTCTTC.

The chain carries TRBV19 and TRBJ1-2, with D uncertain. This CDR3 spans 13 amino acids. Looked up from germline, CDR1 is LNHDA and CDR2 is SQIVND (reference sequence). Trimming took off 3 bases at V and 2 bases at J, with 7 bases between the two ends. DNA for the CDR3: TGTGCCAGTAGTATCGGCGGGAACTATGGCTACACCTTC. Translating gives CASSIGGNYGYTF.

The J gene is TRBJ2-7, the V gene TRBV11-3; no clear D gene. V gave up 1 base and J gave up 1 base, with 2 bases separating them. The CDR3 has 12 residues. Germline V gene sequence: CDR1 SGHNT, CDR2 YENEEA. The CDR3 DNA reads as TGTGCCAGCAGCTTAGTGTCCTACGAGCAGTACTTC. Amino acids: CASSLVSYEQYF. The full variable domain, with the rest looked up from reference TRBV11-3 and TRBJ2-7, is EAGVVQSPRYKIIEKKQPVAFWCNPISGHNTLYWYLQNLGQGPELLIRYENEEAVDDSQLPKDRFSAERLKGVDSTLKIQPAELGDSAVYLCASSLVSYEQYFGPGTRLTVT.

V gene TRBV19 combines with J gene TRBJ2-7; D remains unclear. The CDR3 is made up of 14 amino acids. CDR1 is LNHDA and CDR2 is SQIVND in the germline V gene (reference sequence). Trimming pared 5 bases from V and 2 bases from J, leaving 13 bases between. CDR3 DNA: TGTGCCAGTAGTCCAACTGCTGGCGCCTACGAGCAGTACTTC. Translation: CASSPTAGAYEQYF.

The chain combines TRBV5-4 with TRBJ2-7, with 8 bases aligning to TRBD2. With V trimmed by 4 bases and J by 5 bases, 2 bases remained unmatched. From germline, CDR1 is SGHNT and CDR2 YYREEE (reference sequence). The CDR3 has 12 amino acids. The CDR3, as DNA: TGTGCCAGCAGCCCGGGACTAGACGAGCAGTACTTC. It translates to CASSPGLDEQYF. Full variable domain (outside the CDR3, taken from reference TRBV5-4 and TRBJ2-7): ETGVTQSPTHLIKTRGQQVTLRCSSQSGHNTVSWYQQALGQGPQFIFQYYREEENGRGNFPPRFSGLQFPNYSSELNVNALELDDSALYLCASSPGLDEQYFGPGTRLTVT.

The gene calls are TRBV25-1 and TRBJ2-7; 9 nucleotides match TRBD2. J was trimmed by 0 bases and V by 1 base; bases with no gene match: 4. Germline loops: CDR1 MGHDK, CDR2 SYGVNS. The CDR3 contains 16 residues. As DNA, the CDR3 is TGTGCCAGCAGTGAATTCCTAGCGGGAAGCTCCTACGAGCAGTACTTC. Its translation is CASSEFLAGSSYEQYF.

This chain joins TRBV29-1 and TRBJ2-2, with 10 nucleotides matching TRBD2. With V trimmed by 4 bases and J by 3 bases, 5 bases remained unmatched. Germline CDR1 and CDR2: SQVTM and ANQGSEA. CDR3 length: 15 amino acids. This CDR3 reads CSVVSGRKDTGELFF. CDR3 DNA sequence: TGCAGCGTTGTTAGCGGGAGGAAGGACACCGGGGAGCTGTTTTTT.

V usage is TRBV7-3 and J usage is TRBJ2-6, with unresolved D. Trimming took 1 base from V and 0 from J, leaving 10 bases between them. From germline, CDR1 is SGHTA and CDR2 FQGTGA. The CDR3 length is 17 residues. CDR3: CASSLNSPSSGANVLTF. The CDR3, as DNA: TGTGCCAGCAGCTTAAACAGCCCTAGCTCTGGGGCCAACGTCCTGACTTTC.

The J gene is TRBJ2-7, the V gene TRBV6-1; D is possibly TRBD2 (6 bases). The CDR3 loop spans 15 amino acids. CDR1 and CDR2 from the germline V gene are MNHNS and SASEGT. Trimming took 8 bases from V and 6 from J, leaving 23 bases between them. The CDR3 reads CASLYREYSLSEQYF. The DNA of the CDR3 is TGTGCCAGCCTATATCGGGAGTATTCGTTAAGCGAGCAGTACTTC.

This clone was found once. This chain joins TRBV7-9 and TRBJ2-2; D is undetermined. Trimming removed 4 bases at V and 5 bases at J, with 8 bases between. In germline, CDR1 is SEHNR, CDR2 FQNEAQ (reference sequence). The CDR3 totals 13 residues. CDR3 region: CASSSLRTGELFF. The CDR3 DNA is TGTGCCAGCAGCTCCTTAAGGACCGGGGAGCTGTTTTTT.

This clone was seen a single time. The chain carries TRBV5-6 and TRBJ1-4; no firm D call. The germline V and J ends were trimmed by 1 base and 3 bases, with 7 bases remaining between them. This CDR3 is built from 14 residues. CDR1 is SGHDT, CDR2 YYEEEE, per germline. CDR3 region: CASSLRRPNEKLFF. The CDR3 coding sequence is TGTGCCAGCAGCTTGCGCCGCCCTAATGAAAAACTGTTTTTT.

This chain joins TRBV30 and TRBJ2-7, with D possibly TRBD2 on 5 matching bases. Deletions cut 0 bases from V and 2 bases from J, with 8 bases between. Looked up from germline, CDR1 is GTSNPN and CDR2 is SVGIG (reference sequence). The CDR3 runs to 13 residues. As DNA, the CDR3 is TGTGCCTGGAGTGTCGGGGTGGCCTACGAGCAGTACTTC. The encoded protein is CAWSVGVAYEQYF.

V usage is TRBV5-4 and J usage is TRBJ2-1; weak D call: TRBD2 (7 bases). The CDR3 extends over 17 amino acids. Germline CDR1 reads SGHNT; CDR2 reads YYREEE (reference sequence). V was pared by 0 bases and J by 7 bases, with 20 bases between. DNA of the CDR3: TGTGCCAGCAGCTTGGGGGGGGGCGCGTCAGTTCGTAATGAGCAGTTCTTC. Amino acid sequence: CASSLGGGASVRNEQFF.

This clone appeared once. V and J are TRBV9 and TRBJ2-4; D possibly corresponds to TRBD2 (7 bases). CDR3 length: 16 amino acids. Germline values: CDR1 SGDLS, CDR2 YYNGEE. The V gene lost 0 bases and the J gene lost 5 bases, with 15 bases spanning the gap. The CDR3 sequence is CASSVAGGGSQNIQYF. The CDR3 DNA is TGTGCCAGCAGCGTAGCTGGGGGGGGCTCACAAAACATTCAGTACTTC.

V usage is TRBV7-3 and J usage is TRBJ2-1, with 11 bases lining up with TRBD2. J gave up 9 bases and V 2 bases, and 21 bases lay outside the gene matches. The CDR3 sequence is 20 residues long. CDR1 and CDR2 from the germline V gene are SGHTA and FQGTGA. This CDR3 is CASSLGGIAGGPLSFSEQFF. The CDR3 region has the DNA TGTGCCAGCAGCTTAGGCGGAATAGCGGGAGGGCCTTTAAGTTTCAGTGAGCAGTTCTTC.